This T cell receptor beta chain was sequenced during a study of T cells in Graves' hyperthyroidism and ophthalmopathy. Findings and caveats of the study: Most thyroid clonotypes expanded above 0.001 appeared in blood too. It was a median approximately 6 months before onset that the model predicted ophthalmopathy.

The PBMCs studied were ones that came from about 9.9 ml fresh peripheral blood. This clonotype was detected ten times or more. Its antigen is unknown. Amplified regions were TCR beta CDR3 sequences from RNA transcripts. First-round RT-PCR targeting the TCR CDR3 was performed with the HTBI primer set. TCRdb redid the calling of the multiplex PCR reads with MiXCR, one entry per CDR3 protein. Among about 400,000 distinct CDR3 sequences, about 15% were seen once, and the ten largest hold around a third. Looked up from germline, CDR1 is MNHNS and CDR2 is SASEGT. V shed 10 bases and J 11 bases; nucleotides not matched to a gene: 8. This CDR3 spans 12 amino acids.

This chain uses TRBV6-1 with TRBJ2-1; 10 nucleotides line up with TRBD2. The specimen was blood. The source of this sequence is a woman in her 30s with Graves' hyperthyroidism. CDR3 in DNA: TGTGCCATCTCCGGGACTAGCGTAAAGCAGTTCTTC. This sequence encodes CAISGTSVKQFF.